This entry lists 16 T cell receptor beta chains sequenced from one sample in a study of tumor-infiltrating lymphocytes in primary liver carcinoma. Bulk tissue was left unsorted, and RNA and DNA were co-extracted from 20-30 mg of it. TCR beta cDNA came from around 0.5 ug total RNA, primed with a constant-region primer. Libraries for TCR beta were built through three nested multiplex PCR rounds, which together made up a slightly modified ARM-PCR procedure. A C-beta reverse primer and TRBV1-TRBV30 forward primers served in each of the first two PCR rounds, at around 10 cycles apiece. TCRdb passed the multiplex PCR reads through MiXCR, listing each CDR3 protein once. The sample yields approximately 110,000 distinct CDR3 sequences, about 68% seen once. Sequenced: liver tumor tissue from sampling region 1. The sample's subset: tumor region T1, superior pole. The receptors come from a woman aged 60 to 75 with primary liver carcinoma and hepatitis B virus infection.

As concerns this clonotype: This may stem from a read error, because a much larger clone lies one nucleotide away. The chain links TRBV12-3 or TRBV12-4 to TRBJ2-1; D possibly corresponds to TRBD2 (6 bases). The CDR3 contains 14 residues. CDR3 loop: CVSSLKFRGSGQFF. CDR3 DNA: TGTGTCAGCAGTTTAAAGTTCCGAGGTAGCGGGCAGTTCTTC.

Points on this clonotype: Since a much larger clone is just one base distant, this may be a read error. The chain links TRBV4-1 to TRBJ1-2, with D unresolved. This CDR3 spans 12 amino acids. CDR1 and CDR2 (germline): MGHRA, YSYEKL. Deletions cut 0 bases from V and 10 bases from J, with 9 bases between. DNA of the CDR3: TGCGCCAGCAGCCAAGATCTAAGGATCTACACCTTC. It codes for CASSQDLRIYTF.

On this clonotype: Here the CDR3 omits its conserved ending phenylalanine or tryptophan, so a read error is the likely source. The chain carries TRBV29-1 and TRBJ2-2; weak D call: TRBD2 (6 bases). There are 14 residues in the CDR3. CDR1 and CDR2 from the germline V gene are SQVTM and ANQGSEA. CDR3 residues: CGAAERANTGELFS. The DNA for the CDR3 is TGCGGCGCGGCGGAGCGGGCGAACACCGGGGAGCTGTTTTCT.

The chain has TRBV28 and TRBJ2-1; D is possibly TRBD2 (6 bases). Trimming cost V 5 bases and J 10 bases, with 21 bases left between them. Germline CDR1 MDHEN, CDR2 SYDVKM. CDR3 length equals 15 residues. The CDR3 reads CASSLTSWRAREQFF. For the CDR3, the DNA is TGTGCCAGCAGTCTAACTAGCTGGAGGGCCAGGGAGCAGTTCTTC.

This clonotype was recorded a few times. This chain links TRBV6-2 or TRBV6-3 with TRBJ1-5; D unresolved. V lost 2 bases, J lost 2 bases, and 10 bases lay in between. From germline, CDR1 is MNHEY and CDR2 SVGEGT. The length of the CDR3 is 15 residues. CDR3 amino acids: CASSYLGWGNQPQHF. CDR3 in DNA: TGTGCCAGCAGTTACCTTGGGTGGGGCAATCAGCCCCAGCATTTT.

Regarding this clonotype: Just one base apart from a much larger clone, this may be a read error. J is TRBJ1-5 and V is TRBV6-6, with D hard to call. Germline V gene lookup returns CDR1 MNHNY and CDR2 SVGAGI (reference sequence). The CDR3 sequence is 17 residues long. DNA for the CDR3: TGTTCCAGCAGTCCGAGAAGTTACGGAGGAAGCAATCAGCCCCAGCATTTT. This codes for CSSSPRSYGGSNQPQHF.

The CDR3 region has the DNA TGTGCCACTGGAGCTAACGGGGCCACAGATTCGCGGTATTTT. This codes for CATGANGATDSRYF. The J gene is TRBJ2-3, the V gene TRBV6-5; D could derive from TRBD1 or TRBD2 (5 bases each). V shed 10 bases and J shed 14 bases, with 28 bases lying between them. The V gene's germline CDR1 is MNHEY and CDR2 SVGAGI. The CDR3 extends over 14 amino acids.

A word on this clonotype: A much larger clone sits a single nucleotide away, making a read error possible. The chain has TRBV7-9 and TRBJ1-3, with 8 nucleotides matching TRBD1. The CDR3 runs 16 residues. Germline lookup yields CDR1 SEHNR and CDR2 FQNEAQ (reference sequence). CDR3 sequence: CAGSLDRGGLGNTIYF. The CDR3 DNA reads as TGTGCCGGCAGCTTAGACAGGGGTGGACTTGGAAACACCATATATTTT.

The chain employs TRBV7-8 and TRBJ1-1; no definite D call. Between the trimmed V and J ends, which lost 3 bases and 1 base, there was a span of 12 bases. CDR1 is SGHVS, CDR2 FQNEAQ, per germline. The CDR3 sequence is 15 residues long. CDR3: CASSLRKERNTEAFF. CDR3 DNA sequence: TGTGCCAGCAGCTTGCGTAAGGAGAGGAACACTGAAGCTTTCTTT.

Note on this clonotype: A junction boundary mismatches the germline segment, possibly from a read error. The chain carries TRBV11-3 and TRBJ2-7, with TRBD2 as a possible D gene (6 bases). CDR1 and CDR2 from the germline V gene are SGHNT and YENEEA. The CDR3 is 15 residues long. The CDR3 sequence: CAGGLEPGGAWEQYF. The CDR3 DNA reads as TGTGCCGGCGGCTTAGAACCGGGCGGGGCCTGGGAGCAATACTTC.

In this sample, this clonotype turned up many times. V usage is TRBV4-2 and J usage is TRBJ1-2, with D possibly TRBD1 on 6 matching bases. The CDR3 consists of 15 residues. Germline CDR1 LGHNA, CDR2 YNFKEQ. Deletions cut 1 base from V and 4 bases from J, with 13 bases between. For the CDR3, the DNA is TGTGCCAGCAGCCAAGGCCGGGACACCATCTATGGCTACACCTTC. This codes for CASSQGRDTIYGYTF.

The chain couples TRBV5-1 to TRBJ1-1; D is uncertain. Trimming stripped 0 bases from V and 4 bases from J, with 10 bases between. The germline gives CDR1 SGHRS, CDR2 YFSETQ. The length of the CDR3 is 14 residues. The CDR3 loop is CASSLDRLSTEAFF. The CDR3, as DNA: TGCGCCAGCAGCTTGGACCGCTTGAGCACTGAAGCTTTCTTT.

This sequence joins TRBV6-1 and TRBJ2-4; D is perhaps TRBD1 (6 bases). The CDR3 runs 15 residues. Between the trimmed V and J ends, which lost 2 bases and 3 bases, there was a span of 11 bases. CDR1 is MNHNS and CDR2 is SASEGT in the germline V gene. In nucleotides, the CDR3 is TGTGCCAGCAGTGAATCAGGGGCAGACAAAAACATTCAGTACTTC. Amino acid sequence: CASSESGADKNIQYF.

Remarks on this clonotype: This may be a read error: a much more frequent sequence differs by one nucleotide. The chain carries TRBV6-5 and TRBJ2-6; D might be TRBD1 (5 bases). The CDR3 runs 15 residues. CDR1 is MNHEY, CDR2 SVGAGI, per germline. CDR3 loop: CASSLGVSGANILTF. DNA of the CDR3: TGTGCCAGCAGTTTAGGGGTCTCTGGGGCCAACATCCTGACTTTC.

The chain carries TRBV5-4 and TRBJ1-2; tentatively, D is TRBD1 (5 bases). The CDR3 is 18 amino acids. Germline CDR1 reads SGHNT; CDR2 reads YYREEE (reference sequence). The ends were cut back, 0 bases at V and 1 base at J, with 19 bases in the middle. CDR3 sequence (DNA): TGTGCCAGCAGCTTGGTCGCGGGGGTCGTGGAGTTTAACTATGGCTACACCTTC. This codes for CASSLVAGVVEFNYGYTF.

On this clonotype: At one boundary the junction diverges from the germline segment, which might be a read error. V gene TRBV11-2 combines with J gene TRBJ2-1; TRBD1 aligns across 9 bases. CDR1 and CDR2 from the germline V gene are SGHAT and FQNNGV. The CDR3 is 17 residues long. The CDR3 nucleotides are TGTGCCAGTAGCTTAACCCACGGACAGGGGTACAGGGCTGAACAGTTCTTC. Its translation: CASSLTHGQGYRAEQFF.